This T cell receptor (beta chain) was obtained from a study of blood T cells in healthy people across ages. Combining a sample-barcoded 5' primer with a J-beta primer mix, a second PCR ran for about 7 to 12 cycles. One entry per CDR3 protein results from TCRdb running MiXCR on the 5' RACE reads. The data show 650,000 to 800,000 distinct CDR3 sequences, under 55% seen once. The CDR3 loop spans 12 amino acids. Trimming took 5 bases from V and 4 from J, leaving 5 bases between them. The V gene's germline CDR1 is SGHTA and CDR2 FQGNSA. The receptor was isolated from a man aged 60 to 75 in good health. Sequencing was carried out using blood. The chain links TRBV7-2 to TRBJ1-4; no firm D call. The CDR3 DNA sequence: TGTGCCAGCAGCCTATATAATGAAAAACTGTTTTTT. It codes for CASSLYNEKLFF.